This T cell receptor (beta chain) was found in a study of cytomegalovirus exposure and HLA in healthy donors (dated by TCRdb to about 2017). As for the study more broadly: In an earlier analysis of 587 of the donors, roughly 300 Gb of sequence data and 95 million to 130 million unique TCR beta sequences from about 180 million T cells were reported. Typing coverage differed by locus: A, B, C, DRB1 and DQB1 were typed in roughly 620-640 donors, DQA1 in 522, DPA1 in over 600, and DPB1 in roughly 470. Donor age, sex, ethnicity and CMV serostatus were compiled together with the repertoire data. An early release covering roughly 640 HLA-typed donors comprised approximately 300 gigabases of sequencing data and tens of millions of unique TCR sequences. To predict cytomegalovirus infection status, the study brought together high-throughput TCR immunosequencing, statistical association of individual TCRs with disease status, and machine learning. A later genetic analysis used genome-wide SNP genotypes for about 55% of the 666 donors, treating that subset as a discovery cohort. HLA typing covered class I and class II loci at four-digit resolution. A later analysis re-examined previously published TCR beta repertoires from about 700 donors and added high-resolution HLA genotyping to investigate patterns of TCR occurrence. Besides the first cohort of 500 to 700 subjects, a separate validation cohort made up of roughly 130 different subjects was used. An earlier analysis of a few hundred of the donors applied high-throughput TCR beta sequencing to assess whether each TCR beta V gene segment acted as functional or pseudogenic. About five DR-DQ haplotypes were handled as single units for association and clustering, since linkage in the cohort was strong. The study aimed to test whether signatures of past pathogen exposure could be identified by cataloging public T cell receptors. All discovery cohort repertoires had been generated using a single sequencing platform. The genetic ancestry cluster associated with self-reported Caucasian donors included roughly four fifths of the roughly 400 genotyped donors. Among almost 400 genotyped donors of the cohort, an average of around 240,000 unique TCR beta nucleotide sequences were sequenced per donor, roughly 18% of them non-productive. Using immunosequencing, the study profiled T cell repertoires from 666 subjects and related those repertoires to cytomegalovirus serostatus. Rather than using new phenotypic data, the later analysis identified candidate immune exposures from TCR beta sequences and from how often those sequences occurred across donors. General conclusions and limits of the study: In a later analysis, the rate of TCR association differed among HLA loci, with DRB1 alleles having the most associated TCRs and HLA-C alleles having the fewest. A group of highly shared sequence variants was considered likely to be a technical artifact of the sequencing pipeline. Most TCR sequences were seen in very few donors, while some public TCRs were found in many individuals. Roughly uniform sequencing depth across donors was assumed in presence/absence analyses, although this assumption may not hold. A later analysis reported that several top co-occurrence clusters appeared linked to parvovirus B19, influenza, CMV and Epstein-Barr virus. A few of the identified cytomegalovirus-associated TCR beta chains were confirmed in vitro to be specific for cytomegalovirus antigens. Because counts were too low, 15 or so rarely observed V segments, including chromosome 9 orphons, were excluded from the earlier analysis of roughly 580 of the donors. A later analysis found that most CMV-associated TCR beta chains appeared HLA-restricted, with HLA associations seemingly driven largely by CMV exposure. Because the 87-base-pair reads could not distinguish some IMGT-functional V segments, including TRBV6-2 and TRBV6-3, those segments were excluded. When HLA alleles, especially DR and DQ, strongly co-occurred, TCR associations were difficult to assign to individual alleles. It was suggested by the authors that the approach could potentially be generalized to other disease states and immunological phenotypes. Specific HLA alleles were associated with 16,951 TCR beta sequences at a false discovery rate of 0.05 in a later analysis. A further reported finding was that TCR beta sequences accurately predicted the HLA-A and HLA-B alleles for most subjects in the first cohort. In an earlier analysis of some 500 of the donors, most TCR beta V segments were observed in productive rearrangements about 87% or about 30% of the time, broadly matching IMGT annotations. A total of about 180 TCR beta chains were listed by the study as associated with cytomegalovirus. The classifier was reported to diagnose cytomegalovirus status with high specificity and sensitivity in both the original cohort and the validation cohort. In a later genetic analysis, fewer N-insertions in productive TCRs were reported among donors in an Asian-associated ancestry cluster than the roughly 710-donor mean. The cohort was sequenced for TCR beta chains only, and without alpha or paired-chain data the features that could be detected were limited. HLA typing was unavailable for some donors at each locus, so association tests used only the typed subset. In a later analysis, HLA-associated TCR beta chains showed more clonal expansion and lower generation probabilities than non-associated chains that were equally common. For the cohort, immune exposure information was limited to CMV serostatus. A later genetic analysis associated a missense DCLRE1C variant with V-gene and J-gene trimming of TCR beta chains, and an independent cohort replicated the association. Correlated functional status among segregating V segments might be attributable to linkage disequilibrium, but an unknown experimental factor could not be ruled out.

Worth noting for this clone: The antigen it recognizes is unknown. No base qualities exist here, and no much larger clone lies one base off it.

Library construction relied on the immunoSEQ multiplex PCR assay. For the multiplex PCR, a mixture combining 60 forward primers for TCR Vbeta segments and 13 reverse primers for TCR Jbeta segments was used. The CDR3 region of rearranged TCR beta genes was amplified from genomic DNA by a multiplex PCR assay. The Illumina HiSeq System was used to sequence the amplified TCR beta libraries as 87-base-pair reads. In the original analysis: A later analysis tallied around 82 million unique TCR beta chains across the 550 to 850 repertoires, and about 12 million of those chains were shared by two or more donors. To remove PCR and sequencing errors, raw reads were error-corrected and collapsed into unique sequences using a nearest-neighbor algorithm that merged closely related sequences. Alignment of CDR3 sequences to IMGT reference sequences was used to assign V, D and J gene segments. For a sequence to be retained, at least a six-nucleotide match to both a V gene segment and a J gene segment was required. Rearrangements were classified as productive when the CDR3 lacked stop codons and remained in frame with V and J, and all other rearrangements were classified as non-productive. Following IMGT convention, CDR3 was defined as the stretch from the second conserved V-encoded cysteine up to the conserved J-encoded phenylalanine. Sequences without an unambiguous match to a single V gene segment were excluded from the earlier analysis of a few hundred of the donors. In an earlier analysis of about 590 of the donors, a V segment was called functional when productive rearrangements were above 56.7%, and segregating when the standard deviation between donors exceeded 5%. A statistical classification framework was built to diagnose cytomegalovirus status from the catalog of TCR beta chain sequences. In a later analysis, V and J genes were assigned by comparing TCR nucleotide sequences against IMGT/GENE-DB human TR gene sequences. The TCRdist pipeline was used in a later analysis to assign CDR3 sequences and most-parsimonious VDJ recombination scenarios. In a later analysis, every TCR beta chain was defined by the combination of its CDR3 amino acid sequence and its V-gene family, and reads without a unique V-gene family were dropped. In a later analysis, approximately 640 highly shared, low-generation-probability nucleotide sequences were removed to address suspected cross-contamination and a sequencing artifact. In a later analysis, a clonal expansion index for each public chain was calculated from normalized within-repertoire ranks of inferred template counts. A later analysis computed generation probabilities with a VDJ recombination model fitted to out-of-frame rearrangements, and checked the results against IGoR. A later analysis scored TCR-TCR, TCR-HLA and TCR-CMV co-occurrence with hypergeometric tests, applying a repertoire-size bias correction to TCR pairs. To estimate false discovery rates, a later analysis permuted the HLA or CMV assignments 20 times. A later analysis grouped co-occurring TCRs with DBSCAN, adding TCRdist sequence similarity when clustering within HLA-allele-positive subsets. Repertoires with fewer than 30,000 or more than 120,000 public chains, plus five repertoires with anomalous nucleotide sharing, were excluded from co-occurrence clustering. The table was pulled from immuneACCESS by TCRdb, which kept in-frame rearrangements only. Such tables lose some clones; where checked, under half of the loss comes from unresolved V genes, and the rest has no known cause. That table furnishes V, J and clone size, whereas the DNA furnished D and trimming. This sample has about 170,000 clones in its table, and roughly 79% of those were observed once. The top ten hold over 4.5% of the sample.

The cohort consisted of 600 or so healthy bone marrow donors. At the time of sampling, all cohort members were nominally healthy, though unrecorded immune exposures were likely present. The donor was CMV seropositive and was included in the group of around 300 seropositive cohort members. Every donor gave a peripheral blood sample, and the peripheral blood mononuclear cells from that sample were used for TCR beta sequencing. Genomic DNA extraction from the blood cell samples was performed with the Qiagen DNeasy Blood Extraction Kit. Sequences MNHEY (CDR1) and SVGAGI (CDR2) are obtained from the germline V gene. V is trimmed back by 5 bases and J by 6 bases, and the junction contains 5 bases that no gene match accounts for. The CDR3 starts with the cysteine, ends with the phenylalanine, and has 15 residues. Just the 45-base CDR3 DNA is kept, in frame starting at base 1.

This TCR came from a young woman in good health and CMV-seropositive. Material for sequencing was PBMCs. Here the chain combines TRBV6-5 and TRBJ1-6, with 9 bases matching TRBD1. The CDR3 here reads CASSGGQGGNSPLHF. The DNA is TGTGCCAGCAGTGGGGGACAGGGAGGTAATTCACCCCTCCACTTT.